The TCR beta chain described here comes from a study of blood T cell repertoires in COVID-19 (dated by TCRdb to the early 2020s). At the level of the whole study: The collaborator samples originated in the United States, Italy and Spain and spanned the acute and convalescent phases of COVID-19. Samples came from the ongoing ImmuneRACE study (first 160 participants) plus 1,254 subjects from 6 global collaborators. The prospective study material was composed of cDNA or gDNA derived from T cells, B-cell-depleted T cells, or PBMCs. A freely available public database, intended as a resource for researchers studying the immune response to SARS-CoV-2, is where the repertoires were released. The sample metadata nearly always contained a de-identified subject ID, COVID-19 status, age in years and sex. Deeply sampled blood TCRbeta repertoires from subjects exposed to, actively infected with, or recovered from COVID-19 were included in the dataset. Where available, HLA class I and class II types were obtained from metadata supplied by the sample provider rather than from assay-based typing.

Summary of the overall study and its limitations: The quantity of clinical and demographic metadata differed by source and by participant and was supplied without curation.

In Seattle, one collaborating source enrolled patients while the infection was active and tracked those patients longitudinally over the course of disease. Collaborating institutions collected whole blood in K2EDTA tubes following their own protocols. For TCRbeta analysis, collaborator samples were shipped as frozen whole blood, as isolated PBMCs, or as DNA extracted from either sample type. The germline V gene sets CDR1 to MNHNS and CDR2 to SASEGT. Trimming takes 5 bases from V and 8 bases from J, and the germline ends sit 10 bases apart. Including the terminal cysteine and phenylalanine, the CDR3 comprises 12 residues. The only DNA kept is the CDR3, 36 bases in frame from the first base. As concerns this clone: Its recognized antigen is unknown. Per-base qualities were not stored, and no clone one base away is much larger.

TCRbeta CDR3 regions were amplified from genomic DNA by means of the immunoSEQ Assay, a bias-controlled multiplex PCR. The published analysis was carried out like this. The number of nucleated cells in each sample was estimated by amplification of reference gene primers within the assay. To quantify the absolute abundance of each unique TCRbeta CDR3 rearrangement, sequence reads were collapsed and filtered. For each sample, productive Simpson clonality was calculated as the square root of Simpson's diversity index across productive rearrangements. TCRdb obtained this table from immuneACCESS and retained in-frame rearrangements with V and J assigned. These tables miss some clones; where compared with another copy, unresolved V genes account for less than half of the shortfall, and the remainder is unexplained. V, J and clone size derive from that table, while D and trimming were established from the DNA sequence. Counted in this sample were a few hundred thousand clones; more than 70% of them appeared once. Over 10% of the sample belongs to the ten largest clones.

The sequence links TRBV6-1 to TRBJ2-1; the D gene is unclear. The clonotype was recovered from a woman aged 45 to 65 with COVID-19, enrolled during active disease. The material sequenced was peripheral blood. The sequence in DNA is TGTGCCAGCAGTTATCTAGTCGATGAGCAGTTCTTC. Translated, it reads CASSYLVDEQFF.